These T cell receptor beta chains were read from a single sample in a study of cytomegalovirus exposure and HLA in healthy donors. Sequenced by immunoSEQ multiplex PCR; TCRdb stores in-frame clones only, minus some. The table has about 120,000 clones, approximately 87% seen once; the top ten hold about 6.3%. The specimen was PBMCs. The source is a woman younger than 30 in good health and CMV-seropositive. CDR3s include the opening cysteine and the closing phenylalanine or tryptophan. The D gene is left open where the match is weak. A row's size may be missing; if present it is once, few, many or a size class.

d_call clone_size j_call cdr3_length v_call cdr3_aa cdr3_nt
. . TRBJ2-3 14 TRBV4-1 CASRGLASADTQYF TGCGCCAGCAGAGGTCTAGCCAGTGCAGATACGCAGTATTTT
. . TRBJ1-5 14 TRBV6-6 CASTQGRGNQPQHF TGTGCCAGCACCCAAGGCCGGGGCAATCAGCCCCAGCATTTT
. . TRBJ1-5 13 TRBV5-1 CASSLGPGQPQHF TGCGCCAGCAGCTTGGGGCCGGGTCAGCCCCAGCATTTT
. once TRBJ2-3 16 TRBV10-3 CAISDPARGSTDTQYF TGTGCCATCAGTGATCCAGCCCGGGGTAGCACAGATACGCAGTATTTT
. . TRBJ1-2 14 TRBV6-1 CASSVGPQGYGYTF TGTGCCAGCAGTGTAGGACCGCAGGGATATGGCTACACCTTC
TRBD2 . TRBJ2-3 14 TRBV19 CASSGGSSTDTQYF TGTGCCAGTAGTGGCGGGAGTAGCACAGATACGCAGTATTTT
TRBD2 . TRBJ2-7 15 TRBV9 CASSATSGGPYEQYF TGTGCCAGCAGCGCGACTAGCGGGGGACCCTACGAGCAGTACTTC
. . TRBJ2-7 13 TRBV6-5 CASSSDGDYEQYF TGTGCCAGCAGTTCAGACGGAGACTACGAGCAGTACTTC
. . TRBJ1-5 15 TRBV10-3 CAIGGSGGVNQPQHF TGTGCCATCGGGGGGTCTGGGGGGGTAAATCAGCCTCAGCATTTT
TRBD1 few TRBJ2-3 17 TRBV7-2 CASSKDRGVSSTDTQYF TGTGCCAGCAGCAAGGACAGGGGGGTTTCTAGCACAGATACGCAGTATTTT
TRBD2 . TRBJ2-4 16 TRBV2 CASRERAGGGKNIQYF TGTGCCAGCAGGGAGCGGGCGGGGGGCGGCAAAAACATTCAGTACTTC
TRBD2 once TRBJ2-7 17 TRBV28 CASSFGLAGVSLYEQYF TGTGCCAGCAGTTTCGGACTAGCGGGAGTTTCGCTTTACGAGCAGTACTTC
TRBD1 . TRBJ2-1 15 TRBV25-1 CASLWTGGLVNEQFF TGTGCCAGCCTCTGGACAGGGGGCCTTGTCAATGAGCAGTTCTTC
TRBD1 . TRBJ1-1 16 TRBV6-5 CASSSPTGGINTEAFF TGTGCCAGCAGTTCCCCGACAGGGGGGATTAACACTGAAGCTTTCTTT
TRBD1 . TRBJ1-5 16 TRBV2 CASRWSTGGSNQPQHF TGTGCCAGCCGCTGGTCGACAGGGGGAAGCAATCAGCCCCAGCATTTT
. . TRBJ2-3 15 TRBV19 CASSMSIRRADTQYF TGTGCCAGTAGTATGAGTATTAGGAGGGCGGATACGCAGTATTTT
. . TRBJ1-1 15 TRBV4-3 CASSQPGIGLQPAFF TGCGCCAGCAGCCAACCAGGGATAGGGCTTCAGCCAGCTTTCTTT
TRBD1 . TRBJ2-5 16 TRBV7-2 CASSFWTGGVKETQYF TGTGCCAGCAGCTTCTGGACAGGGGGCGTAAAAGAGACCCAGTACTTC
TRBD1 . TRBJ2-3 15 TRBV27 CASNRWQGATDTQYF TGTGCCAGCAATAGATGGCAGGGGGCAACAGATACGCAGTATTTT
TRBD2 . TRBJ2-7 18 TRBV5-1 CASSLVSGTYPSSYEQYF TGCGCCAGCAGCTTGGTTAGCGGGACGTATCCGAGCTCCTACGAGCAGTACTTC
. . TRBJ2-1 13 TRBV11-2 CASSPGQYNEQFF TGTGCCAGCAGCCCGGGACAATACAATGAGCAGTTCTTC
. once TRBJ1-4 14 TRBV28 CASSTPGGDEKLFF TGTGCCAGCAGCACCCCCGGGGGGGATGAAAAACTGTTTTTT
. . TRBJ1-1 14 TRBV7-9 CASSLVGGGTEAFF TGTGCCAGCAGCTTAGTTGGTGGCGGAACTGAAGCTTTCTTT
. . TRBJ2-3 11 TRBV20-1 CSASDRPTQYF TGCAGTGCTTCCGACAGGCCTACGCAGTATTTT
TRBD1 . TRBJ1-5 17 TRBV19 CASSIEGWTGGYQPQHF TGTGCCAGTAGTATAGAGGGTTGGACAGGGGGCTATCAGCCCCAGCATTTT
. . TRBJ1-3 18 TRBV11-2 CASSLDSGRKESGNTIYF TGTGCCAGCAGCTTAGATAGTGGCAGGAAGGAATCTGGAAACACCATATATTTT
TRBD1 . TRBJ1-1 16 TRBV9 CASSEGGQRLLTEAFF TGTGCCAGCAGCGAGGGGGGACAGAGGCTGTTAACTGAAGCTTTCTTT
. once TRBJ2-2 13 TRBV7-9 CASSLSFVGELFF TGTGCCAGCAGCTTGTCGTTCGTGGGGGAGCTGTTTTTT
. . TRBJ1-3 14 TRBV5-8 CASSYGGFGNTIYF TGTGCCAGCAGTTATGGGGGCTTCGGAAACACCATATATTTT
. . TRBJ1-1 11 TRBV20-1 CSGGGNTEAFF TGCAGTGGGGGCGGGAACACTGAAGCTTTCTTT
. . TRBJ2-7 14 TRBV7-2 CASSFFGSRYEQYF TGTGCCAGCAGCTTCTTCGGGAGTAGGTACGAGCAGTACTTC
. once TRBJ1-1 14 TRBV30 CAWSSGIRGAEAFF TGTGCCTGGAGTAGCGGGATCCGGGGGGCTGAAGCTTTCTTT
TRBD1 . TRBJ1-1 16 TRBV11-3 CASSSYASGGNTEAFF TGTGCCAGCAGCTCGTACGCGTCAGGGGGGAACACTGAAGCTTTCTTT
TRBD1 . TRBJ1-2 14 TRBV15 CATSGLQGASGYTF TGTGCCACCAGCGGGCTACAGGGGGCTTCTGGCTACACCTTC